This passage covers 3 T cell receptor beta chains from one sample sequenced in a study of T-cell memory formation after mild COVID-19. TCRdb re-called the 5' RACE reads with MiXCR, one entry per CDR3 protein. The table has some 290,000 distinct CDR3 sequences, under 20% seen once. What was sequenced was PBMCs or a T cell subset sorted from them (not recorded which). The receptors originated from a man between 18 and 29 years old who had mild COVID-19 (a few samples of this study predate the infection). Cell type and time point are not known.

This clonotype was counted only a few times. The chain couples TRBV3-1 to TRBJ1-5; 9 bases map to TRBD1. CDR1 is LGHDT, CDR2 YNNKEL, per germline (reference sequence). This CDR3 is built from 19 residues. V shed 1 base and J 2 bases; nucleotides not matched to a gene: 12. The CDR3 sequence: CASSQGLGTGRWGNQPQHF. CDR3 sequence (DNA): TGTGCCAGCAGCCAAGGGCTCGGGACAGGGCGGTGGGGCAATCAGCCCCAGCATTTT.

The V and J genes are TRBV20-1 and TRBJ1-3; TRBD1 agrees at 8 bases. The CDR3 has 12 residues. V lost 5 bases to trimming and J lost 6 bases; unmatched junction nucleotides: 3. Germline lookup yields CDR1 DFQATT and CDR2 SNEGSKA (reference sequence). The CDR3 loop is CSAPTGANTIYF. The CDR3 nucleotides read TGCAGTGCTCCGACAGGGGCAAACACCATATATTTT.

A few counts support this clonotype. The chain is built from TRBV18 and TRBJ2-2, with 9 bases fitting TRBD1. The germline V gene has CDR1 KGHSH and CDR2 LQKENI. This CDR3 is 17 amino acids long. V lost 6 bases to trimming and J lost 1 base; unmatched junction nucleotides: 9. The CDR3 is CASSPSQGAMNTGELFF. In nucleotides, the CDR3 is TGTGCCAGCTCGCCATCACAGGGGGCGATGAACACCGGGGAGCTGTTTTTT.